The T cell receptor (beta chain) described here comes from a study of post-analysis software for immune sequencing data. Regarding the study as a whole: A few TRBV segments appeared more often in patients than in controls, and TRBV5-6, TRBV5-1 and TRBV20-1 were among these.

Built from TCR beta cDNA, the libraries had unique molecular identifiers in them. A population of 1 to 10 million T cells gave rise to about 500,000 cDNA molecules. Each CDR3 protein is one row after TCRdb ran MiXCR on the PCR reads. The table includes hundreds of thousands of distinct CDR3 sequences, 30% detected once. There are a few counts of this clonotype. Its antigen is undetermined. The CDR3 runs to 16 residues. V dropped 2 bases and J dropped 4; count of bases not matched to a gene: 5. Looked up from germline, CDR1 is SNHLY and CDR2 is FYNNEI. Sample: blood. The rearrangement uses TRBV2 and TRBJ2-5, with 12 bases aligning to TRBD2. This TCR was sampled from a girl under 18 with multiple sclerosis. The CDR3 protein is CASSELAGGLGETQYF. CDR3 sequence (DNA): TGTGCCAGCAGTGAACTAGCGGGGGGGCTAGGAGAGACCCAGTACTTC. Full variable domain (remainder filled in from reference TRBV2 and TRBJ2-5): EPEVTQTPSHQVTQMGQEVILRCVPISNHLYFYWYRQILGQKVEFLVSFYNNEISEKSEIFDDQFSVERPDGSNFTLKIRSTKLEDSAMYFCASSELAGGLGETQYFGPGTRLLVL.